This is a list of T cell receptor beta chains from one sample in a study of vaccination and CD4 T cells after COVID-19. TCRdb re-derived calls from the PCR reads in MiXCR, one entry per CDR3 protein. The sample shows under 6,500 distinct CDR3 sequences, 25% to 30% of them seen only once. These TCRs are of unknown antigen specificity. The sample was CD4+ T cells from blood, cultured in vitro. These receptors came from a human donor in good health. The CDR3 runs from the conserved cysteine through the conserved F or W. Each record gives: clone size, J gene, D gene, V gene, CDR3 DNA, CDR3 protein. D genes are given only for firm matches. Some rows mark clone size as missing; the rest say once, few, many or name a class of expanded clone.

abundance: medium-sized
j_gene: TRBJ2-2
d_gene: .
v_gene: TRBV20-1
CDR3nt: TGCAGTGCTAGACGCAGGGCGGGCACCGGGGAGCTGTTTTTT
CDR3aa: CSARRRAGTGELFF

abundance: few
j_gene: TRBJ1-6
d_gene: TRBD1
v_gene: TRBV19
CDR3nt: TGTGCCAGCGTTGGACAGGGTGAAACTTCACCCCTCCACTTT
CDR3aa: CASVGQGETSPLHF

abundance: few
j_gene: TRBJ1-6
d_gene: .
v_gene: TRBV12-3/TRBV12-4
CDR3nt: TGTGCCAGCAGCGGGACTTCAGCCTCACCCCTCCACTTT
CDR3aa: CASSGTSASPLHF

abundance: .
j_gene: TRBJ2-7
d_gene: .
v_gene: TRBV30
CDR3nt: TGTGCTTGGGGTGGGGGCGAGCAGTACTTC
CDR3aa: CAWGGGEQYF

abundance: few
j_gene: TRBJ1-2
d_gene: .
v_gene: TRBV12-3/TRBV12-4
CDR3nt: TGTGCCAGCAGCCTAAGGGGTTTTGGCTACACCTTC
CDR3aa: CASSLRGFGYTF

abundance: large
j_gene: TRBJ2-1
d_gene: .
v_gene: TRBV20-1
CDR3nt: TGCAGTGCGAGGGGGGCAGGATTCGAGCAGTTCTTC
CDR3aa: CSARGAGFEQFF

abundance: medium-sized
j_gene: TRBJ1-2
d_gene: .
v_gene: TRBV27
CDR3nt: TGTGCCAGCAGAAATGAGGGCGGAGGCTACACCTTC
CDR3aa: CASRNEGGGYTF

abundance: .
j_gene: TRBJ1-1
d_gene: .
v_gene: TRBV20-1
CDR3nt: TGCAGTGCTAGAGAGGATTGGATGAAAGCTTTCTTT
CDR3aa: CSAREDWMKAFF

abundance: few
j_gene: TRBJ2-5
d_gene: TRBD2
v_gene: TRBV6-1
CDR3nt: TGTGCCAGCAGTGAAGGGCTAGCGGGGGGGCAAGGTGACGAGACCCAGTACTTC
CDR3aa: CASSEGLAGGQGDETQYF

abundance: .
j_gene: TRBJ2-3
d_gene: TRBD1
v_gene: TRBV5-1
CDR3nt: TGCGCCAGCAGCTTGTATACAGGGGTAACAGATACGCAGTATTTT
CDR3aa: CASSLYTGVTDTQYF

abundance: few
j_gene: TRBJ2-3
d_gene: .
v_gene: TRBV20-1
CDR3nt: TGCAGCGCACCGGCCCGATTCACAGATACGCAGTATTTT
CDR3aa: CSAPARFTDTQYF

abundance: few
j_gene: TRBJ2-6
d_gene: .
v_gene: TRBV29-1
CDR3nt: TGCAGCGTTGAGGCCCAAAGATCTGGGGCCAACGTCCTGACTTTC
CDR3aa: CSVEAQRSGANVLTF

abundance: .
j_gene: TRBJ1-5
d_gene: .
v_gene: TRBV10-2
CDR3nt: TGCGCCAGCAGGAGGGGAGGGCGGGCAACCTCTCGTAGCAATCAGCCCCAGCATTTT
CDR3aa: CASRRGGRATSRSNQPQHF

abundance: .
j_gene: TRBJ1-2
d_gene: TRBD1
v_gene: TRBV25-1
CDR3nt: TGTGCCAGCAGCAGCGGTTCGGGACAGGGGGATGGCTACACCTTC
CDR3aa: CASSSGSGQGDGYTF

abundance: .
j_gene: TRBJ1-5
d_gene: .
v_gene: TRBV7-9
CDR3nt: TGTGCCAGCAGCTTAGATGGATGGGAGGATCCCAATCAGCCCCAGCATTTT
CDR3aa: CASSLDGWEDPNQPQHF

abundance: .
j_gene: TRBJ2-7
d_gene: .
v_gene: TRBV25-1
CDR3nt: TGTGCCAGCAGTGAAGGGGTGGGTGGCTCCTACGAGCAGTACTTC
CDR3aa: CASSEGVGGSYEQYF

abundance: few
j_gene: TRBJ1-6
d_gene: .
v_gene: TRBV6-5
CDR3nt: TGTGCCAGCAGTTACCTACAGGGAAATTCACCCCTCCACTTT
CDR3aa: CASSYLQGNSPLHF

abundance: .
j_gene: TRBJ1-5
d_gene: TRBD1
v_gene: TRBV6-2/TRBV6-3
CDR3nt: TGTGCCAGCAGTCACCCGGGACAGGGGGTAAAGGGGCCAAATCAGCCCCAGCATTTT
CDR3aa: CASSHPGQGVKGPNQPQHF

abundance: .
j_gene: TRBJ1-2
d_gene: .
v_gene: TRBV25-1
CDR3nt: TGTGCCAGCAGTGAATTAGGGGCTAACTATGGCTACACCTTC
CDR3aa: CASSELGANYGYTF

abundance: once
j_gene: TRBJ2-1
d_gene: .
v_gene: TRBV30
CDR3nt: TGTGCCTGGAGTTCCATACTGTATGAGCAGTTCTTC
CDR3aa: CAWSSILYEQFF

abundance: once
j_gene: TRBJ2-3
d_gene: .
v_gene: TRBV11-2
CDR3nt: TGTGCCAGCAGCTTAGACCAGGGCAGCACAGATACGCAGTATTTT
CDR3aa: CASSLDQGSTDTQYF

abundance: .
j_gene: TRBJ1-1
d_gene: TRBD1
v_gene: TRBV20-1
CDR3nt: TGCTGTGCCCCGGACAGGGGGTGGGACACTGAAGCTTTCTTT
CDR3aa: CCAPDRGWDTEAFF

abundance: few
j_gene: TRBJ2-5
d_gene: .
v_gene: TRBV7-2
CDR3nt: TGTGCCAGCAGCGTAATTCAAGAGACCCAGTACTTC
CDR3aa: CASSVIQETQYF

abundance: .
j_gene: TRBJ1-5
d_gene: .
v_gene: TRBV6-1
CDR3nt: TGTGCCAGCGGGGGAAGGACCTGGGATAGCAATCAGCCCCAGCATTTT
CDR3aa: CASGGRTWDSNQPQHF

abundance: few
j_gene: TRBJ1-2
d_gene: .
v_gene: TRBV12-3/TRBV12-4
CDR3nt: TGTGCCAGCAGTCGCGGACAGGGCTACACCTTC
CDR3aa: CASSRGQGYTF

abundance: medium-sized
j_gene: TRBJ1-6
d_gene: TRBD1
v_gene: TRBV6-1
CDR3nt: TGTGCCAGCAGTGAAATGGGACAGGGGAACAATTCACCCCTCCACTTT
CDR3aa: CASSEMGQGNNSPLHF

abundance: .
j_gene: TRBJ2-1
d_gene: .
v_gene: TRBV10-3
CDR3nt: TGTGCCATTAACCCAGGGGGGGCCCCCAACAATGAGCAGTTCTTC
CDR3aa: CAINPGGAPNNEQFF

abundance: few
j_gene: TRBJ2-4
d_gene: .
v_gene: TRBV10-3
CDR3nt: TGTGCCATCATTCTCCTAGAGGGCTACATTCAGTACTTC
CDR3aa: CAIILLEGYIQYF

abundance: few
j_gene: TRBJ1-5
d_gene: .
v_gene: TRBV19
CDR3nt: TGTGCCAGTAGTATATGGGCAGGGGAACAGCCCCAGCATTTT
CDR3aa: CASSIWAGEQPQHF

abundance: few
j_gene: TRBJ2-7
d_gene: TRBD2
v_gene: TRBV20-1
CDR3nt: TGCAGTGCTAGAGGGGTAGCGGGGGGCGAGCAGTACTTC
CDR3aa: CSARGVAGGEQYF

abundance: once
j_gene: TRBJ2-1
d_gene: .
v_gene: TRBV5-1
CDR3nt: TGCGCCAGCAGCTTGGACACAGGGAGGGATGAGCAGTTCTTC
CDR3aa: CASSLDTGRDEQFF

abundance: .
j_gene: TRBJ2-3
d_gene: TRBD2
v_gene: TRBV12-3/TRBV12-4
CDR3nt: TGTGCCAGCACCAAGACTAGCGGGGAGACCACAGATACGCAGTATTTT
CDR3aa: CASTKTSGETTDTQYF

abundance: few
j_gene: TRBJ2-2
d_gene: TRBD2
v_gene: TRBV6-4
CDR3nt: TGTGCCAGCAGTGCTAGCGGGGGCACCGGGGAGCTGTTTTTT
CDR3aa: CASSASGGTGELFF

abundance: .
j_gene: TRBJ1-5
d_gene: .
v_gene: TRBV9
CDR3nt: TGTGCCAGCAGCGTGGGGAGCCTTAGCAATCAGCCCCAGCATTTT
CDR3aa: CASSVGSLSNQPQHF

abundance: .
j_gene: TRBJ2-7
d_gene: .
v_gene: TRBV6-1
CDR3nt: TGTGCCAGCAGGCCGACAGGAGGATGGTCCTACGAGCAGTACTTC
CDR3aa: CASRPTGGWSYEQYF

abundance: medium-sized
j_gene: TRBJ1-1
d_gene: .
v_gene: TRBV20-1
CDR3nt: TGCAGTGCTAGAGATGGGAGGAACACTGAAGCTTTCTTT
CDR3aa: CSARDGRNTEAFF

abundance: .
j_gene: TRBJ1-5
d_gene: .
v_gene: TRBV2
CDR3nt: TGTGCCAGCAGTGCTGGTGACAGAAATCAGCCCCAGCATTTT
CDR3aa: CASSAGDRNQPQHF

abundance: .
j_gene: TRBJ1-1
d_gene: .
v_gene: TRBV6-1
CDR3nt: TGTGCCAGCTCGGGGAGAGAGGGTAAAAGGACTGAAGCTTTCTTT
CDR3aa: CASSGREGKRTEAFF

abundance: few
j_gene: TRBJ1-2
d_gene: TRBD1
v_gene: TRBV19
CDR3nt: TGTGCCAGTAGTATAGGGACAGGGGGCGTTGGGGGCTACACCTTC
CDR3aa: CASSIGTGGVGGYTF

abundance: few
j_gene: TRBJ2-5
d_gene: .
v_gene: TRBV2
CDR3nt: TGTGCCAGCAGGGGGCTAGAGACCCAGTACTTC
CDR3aa: CASRGLETQYF

abundance: .
j_gene: TRBJ1-1
d_gene: .
v_gene: TRBV18
CDR3nt: TGTGCCAGCTCAGCGACGAGTAGCCCTGGGGACACTGAAGCTTTCTTT
CDR3aa: CASSATSSPGDTEAFF

abundance: .
j_gene: TRBJ1-6
d_gene: .
v_gene: TRBV2
CDR3nt: TGTGCCAGCACCTGGGGGACAAGCTCCTATAATTCACCCCTCCACTTT
CDR3aa: CASTWGTSSYNSPLHF

abundance: few
j_gene: TRBJ1-1
d_gene: .
v_gene: TRBV6-2/TRBV6-3
CDR3nt: TGTGCCAGCAGTTACTCCAATCTGGTGGCAGGGAACACTGAAGCTTTCTTT
CDR3aa: CASSYSNLVAGNTEAFF

abundance: .
j_gene: TRBJ1-1
d_gene: .
v_gene: TRBV4-1
CDR3nt: TGCGCCAGCAGCCAAGATCCGAGAGGGTTAGCTTTCTTT
CDR3aa: CASSQDPRGLAFF

abundance: medium-sized
j_gene: TRBJ2-6
d_gene: .
v_gene: TRBV5-5
CDR3nt: TGTGCCAGCAGCTTGGAGGGAGCACCTGGGGCCAACGTCCTGACTTTC
CDR3aa: CASSLEGAPGANVLTF

abundance: medium-sized
j_gene: TRBJ1-2
d_gene: TRBD1
v_gene: TRBV7-9
CDR3nt: TGTGCCAGCAGCCATCCGAGGGGGCTGCTGGGAGGCTACACCTTC
CDR3aa: CASSHPRGLLGGYTF

abundance: few
j_gene: TRBJ1-1
d_gene: .
v_gene: TRBV18
CDR3nt: TGTGCCAGCTCACCACCTATGGTCGGCACTGAAGCTTTCTTT
CDR3aa: CASSPPMVGTEAFF

abundance: .
j_gene: TRBJ2-1
d_gene: TRBD2
v_gene: TRBV2
CDR3nt: TGTGCCAGCAGTGCTAGCGGGGTTTACAATGAGCAGTTCTTC
CDR3aa: CASSASGVYNEQFF

abundance: .
j_gene: TRBJ1-1
d_gene: .
v_gene: TRBV4-1
CDR3nt: TGCGCCAGCAGCCAAGAGGGTTTAATGGCTTTCTTT
CDR3aa: CASSQEGLMAFF

abundance: few
j_gene: TRBJ2-3
d_gene: .
v_gene: TRBV20-1
CDR3nt: TGCAGTGCTAGAGTAGGGGGAAGCACAGATACGCAGTATTTT
CDR3aa: CSARVGGSTDTQYF

abundance: .
j_gene: TRBJ1-5
d_gene: .
v_gene: TRBV2
CDR3nt: TGTGCCAGCAGTGAGTCCCCTTATCAGCCCCAGCATTTT
CDR3aa: CASSESPYQPQHF

abundance: few
j_gene: TRBJ1-1
d_gene: .
v_gene: TRBV7-3
CDR3nt: TGTGCCAGCAGCTCCCTAAGGGCCATGAACACTGAAGCTTTCTTT
CDR3aa: CASSSLRAMNTEAFF

abundance: few
j_gene: TRBJ1-6
d_gene: .
v_gene: TRBV5-1
CDR3nt: TGCGCCAGCAGCTCTACCGCCGGGACCCTAGATTCACCCCTCCACTTT
CDR3aa: CASSSTAGTLDSPLHF

abundance: medium-sized
j_gene: TRBJ1-6
d_gene: .
v_gene: TRBV6-5
CDR3nt: TGTGCCAGCAGTTACTCGACACAGGCCATGAGGTCACCCCTCCACTTT
CDR3aa: CASSYSTQAMRSPLHF

abundance: once
j_gene: TRBJ1-5
d_gene: .
v_gene: TRBV3-1
CDR3nt: TGTGCCAGCAGCCAAGGTTCGGGCTGGCAGGGAAGTCAGCCCCAGCATTTT
CDR3aa: CASSQGSGWQGSQPQHF